What follows are 18 T cell receptor beta chains derived from one specimen sequenced in a study of CD8+ T cells in alopecia areata. Noted treatment: oral pan-JAK inhibitor, 5-10 mg twice daily. Extraction and reverse transcription of RNA yielded cDNA as the sequencing template. Sequencing was performed with immunoSEQ multiplex PCR; in TCRdb, only in-frame clones are kept and a portion is missing. The sample has fewer than 250,000 clones, 60% seen once. The material sequenced was CD4+ T cells sorted from blood, taken at week 4, from a patient treated with tofacitinib. The receptor set was obtained from a human donor with alopecia areata.

The chain is built from TRBV2 and TRBJ1-5, with a weak D call TRBD1 (6 bases). The germline gives CDR1 SNHLY, CDR2 FYNNEI. The CDR3 has 15 residues. The V end was cut by 5 bases, the J end by 2 bases, with 13 bases between. Written as DNA, the CDR3 is TGTGCCAGCAGTCCGACAGGAGGTGGCAATCAGCCCCAGCATTTT. As protein: CASSPTGGGNQPQHF.

Comment on this clone: The same CDR3 also results from other DNA sequences found in this sample. V is TRBV29-1 and J is TRBJ1-1; D unresolved. The CDR3 covers 11 residues. Trimming stripped 4 bases from V and 4 bases from J, with 7 bases between. Germline lookup yields CDR1 SQVTM and CDR2 ANQGSEA. The CDR3 DNA reads TGCAGCGTTGGGGGAGGCACTGAAGCTTTCTTT. Its translation: CSVGGGTEAFF. Full variable domain (outside the CDR3, taken from reference TRBV29-1 and TRBJ1-1): SAVISQKPSRDICQRGTSLTIQCQVDSQVTMMFWYRQQPGQSLTLIATANQGSEATYESGFVIDKFPISRPNLTFSTLTVSNMSPEDSSIYLCSVGGGTEAFFGQGTRLTVV.

Here the CDR3 reads CASSRDGSSAQHF. The CDR3 DNA sequence: TGTGCCAGCAGTCGGGACGGTAGCTCAGCCCAGCATTTT. The chain carries TRBV6-6 and TRBJ1-5; weak D call: TRBD1 (5 bases). The CDR3 totals 13 residues. Per germline, CDR1 MNHNY and CDR2 SVGAGI (reference sequence). V shed 5 bases and J shed 11 bases, with 16 bases lying between them.

The chain employs TRBV5-1 and TRBJ1-1, with TRBD1 matching 10 bases. The ends lost 0 bases at V and 7 bases at J; junction bases unmatched: 6. CDR1 SGHRS and CDR2 YFSETQ come from the germline V gene. The CDR3 runs to 15 residues. CDR3 nucleotides: TGCGCCAGCAGCTTGGCCGGCCGGGACAGGGGTGAAGCTTTCTTT. Its translation is CASSLAGRDRGEAFF.

The CDR3 protein is CAWSDGYRQETQYF. The CDR3 region has the DNA TGTGCCTGGAGTGACGGATACCGACAAGAGACCCAGTACTTC. V usage is TRBV30 and J usage is TRBJ2-5, with D unclear. Deletions cut 1 base from V and 2 bases from J, with 11 bases between. The CDR3 has 14 residues. CDR1 is GTSNPN and CDR2 is SVGIG in the germline V gene (reference sequence).

This chain links TRBV6-6 with TRBJ2-2, with D uncertain. V lost 2 bases and J 6 bases, leaving 7 bases between the germline ends. CDR1 and CDR2 (germline): MNHNY, SVGAGI (reference sequence). The length of the CDR3 is 13 residues. CDR3 bases: TGTGCCAGCAGTTACACCCCGCCCGGGGAGCTGTTTTTT. Translating it yields CASSYTPPGELFF.

The J gene is TRBJ2-3, the V gene TRBV30; no firm D call. The CDR3 is 14 amino acids. V dropped 3 bases and J dropped 6 bases, with 16 bases sitting between them. The germline CDR1 and CDR2 sequences are GTSNPN and SVGIG (reference sequence). This CDR3 reads CAWRGDLLTDTQYF. CDR3 sequence (DNA): TGTGCCTGGAGGGGTGACTTGCTGACTGATACGCAGTATTTT.

The V and J genes are TRBV4-1 and TRBJ1-2, with D hard to call. CDR1 and CDR2 (germline): MGHRA, YSYEKL. V lost 0 bases and J lost 4, with 3 bases in between. The CDR3 runs to 12 residues. The CDR3 sequence: CASSQDSYGYTF. The CDR3 nucleotides read TGCGCCAGCAGCCAAGACAGCTATGGCTACACCTTC.

CDR3: CASSSDRGQNGYTF. Here the CDR3 DNA reads TGTGCCAGCAGCTCGGACAGGGGGCAAAATGGCTACACCTTC. The chain couples TRBV5-6 to TRBJ1-2, with 11 nucleotides matching TRBD1. CDR3 length equals 14 residues. CDR1 SGHDT and CDR2 YYEEEE come from the germline V gene. Germline trimming cut 3 bases from V and 6 bases from J; bases unmatched to any gene: 4.

This clone came up a few times. V and J are TRBV2 and TRBJ2-7, with 9 positions matching TRBD1. Germline CDR1 SNHLY, CDR2 FYNNEI. V trimming: 6 bases; J trimming: 2 bases; junction bases outside the gene matches: 5. The length of the CDR3 is 14 residues. This chain's CDR3 is CASRNRGLTYEQYF. The CDR3 DNA is TGTGCCAGCAGAAACAGGGGGCTAACCTACGAGCAGTACTTC.

In this sample, this clone turned up a few times. V and J are TRBV29-1 and TRBJ2-7; no definite D call. Trimming cost V 7 bases and J 0 bases, with 16 bases left between them. The CDR3 runs to 14 residues. Germline values: CDR1 SQVTM, CDR2 ANQGSEA. The CDR3: CSAGSLGSSYEQYF. The CDR3, as DNA: TGCAGCGCCGGATCCTTGGGCAGCTCCTACGAGCAGTACTTC.

The chain couples TRBV5-6 to TRBJ2-3; a possible D gene is TRBD2 (6 bases). The germline gives CDR1 SGHDT, CDR2 YYEEEE. The CDR3 is 13 residues long. Trimming cost V 2 bases and J 4 bases, with 8 bases left between them. DNA of the CDR3: TGTGCCAGCAGCTTAGGAGGGGCAGATACGCAGTATTTT. This translates into CASSLGGADTQYF. Together with reference TRBV5-6 and TRBJ2-3, the CDR3 gives the full variable domain: DAGVTQSPTHLIKTRGQQVTLRCSPKSGHDTVSWYQQALGQGPQFIFQYYEEEERQRGNFPDRFSGHQFPNYSSELNVNALLLGDSALYLCASSLGGADTQYFGPGTRLTVL.

The chain uses TRBV2 and TRBJ2-5; 10 bases map to TRBD2. The ends lost 8 bases at V and 4 bases at J; junction bases unmatched: 10. Germline V lookup: CDR1 SNHLY, CDR2 FYNNEI. The CDR3 is made up of 15 amino acids. CDR3 in DNA: TGTGCCAGCTCCTCCCCTAGCGGGAGTCGAGAGACCCAGTACTTC. Translation: CASSSPSGSRETQYF.

This chain connects TRBV30 to TRBJ2-3; possibly TRBD1 or TRBD2 for D (5 bases each). The V gene's germline CDR1 is GTSNPN and CDR2 SVGIG (reference sequence). CDR3 length: 17 residues. Trimming cost V 2 bases and J 1 base, with 19 bases left between them. CDR3 residues: CAWSTGPGIAGTDTQYF. The CDR3 coding sequence is TGTGCCTGGAGTACAGGCCCCGGGATAGCCGGCACAGATACGCAGTATTTT.

This clone was found a few times. V gene TRBV19 combines with J gene TRBJ1-2; the match to TRBD1 covers 8 bases. The germline V gene encodes CDR1 LNHDA and CDR2 SQIVND (reference sequence). CDR3 length: 13 amino acids. The trim removed 7 bases at V and 4 bases at J, leaving 5 bases unmatched. CDR3 sequence reads: CASNKGQAYGYTF. As DNA, the CDR3 is TGTGCCAGTAACAAGGGACAGGCCTATGGCTACACCTTC.

This chain links TRBV9 with TRBJ2-4; no clear D gene. The CDR3 sequence is 19 residues long. CDR1 is SGDLS, CDR2 YYNGEE, per germline. V dropped 0 bases and J dropped 0 bases, with 19 bases sitting between them. CDR3: CASSVVGILSDGAKNIQYF. In DNA, the CDR3 is TGTGCCAGCAGCGTAGTAGGTATCTTAAGCGACGGAGCCAAAAACATTCAGTACTTC.

The chain has TRBV29-1 and TRBJ1-6; D might be TRBD1 (5 bases). V lost 4 bases and J lost 9, with 13 bases in between. Germline V CDR1 and CDR2: SQVTM, ANQGSEA. The CDR3 consists of 13 residues. In nucleotides, the CDR3 is TGCAGCGTTGCTAAGGGCGGGGGTTCACCCCTCCACTTT. It specifies CSVAKGGGSPLHF.

This clone was recorded a few times. V gene TRBV18 combines with J gene TRBJ2-7; 8 bases align to TRBD1. The CDR3 is made up of 14 amino acids. CDR1 is KGHSH, CDR2 LQKENI, per germline. V was clipped by 4 bases and J by 0 bases; unmatched bases: 2. The CDR3 protein is CASSRDRNSYEQYF. The CDR3 nucleotides read TGTGCCAGCTCACGGGACAGGAACTCCTACGAGCAGTACTTC.